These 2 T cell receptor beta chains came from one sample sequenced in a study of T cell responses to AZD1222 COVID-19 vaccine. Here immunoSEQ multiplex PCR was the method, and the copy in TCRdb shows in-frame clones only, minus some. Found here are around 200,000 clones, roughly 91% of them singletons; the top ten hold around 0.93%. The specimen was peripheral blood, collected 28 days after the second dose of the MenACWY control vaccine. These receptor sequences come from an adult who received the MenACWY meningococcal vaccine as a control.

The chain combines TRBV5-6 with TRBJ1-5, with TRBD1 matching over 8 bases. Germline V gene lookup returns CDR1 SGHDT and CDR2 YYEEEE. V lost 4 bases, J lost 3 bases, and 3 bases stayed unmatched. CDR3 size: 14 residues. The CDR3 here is CASSLTGDNQPQHF. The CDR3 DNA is TGTGCCAGCAGCCTGACAGGGGACAATCAGCCCCAGCATTTT.

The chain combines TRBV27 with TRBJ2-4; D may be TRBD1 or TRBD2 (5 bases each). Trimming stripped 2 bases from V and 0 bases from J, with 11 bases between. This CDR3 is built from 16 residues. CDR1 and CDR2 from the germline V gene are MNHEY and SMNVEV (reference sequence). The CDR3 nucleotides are TGTGCCAGCAGTTTAGCCGGGGCTCTAGCCAAAAACATTCAGTACTTC. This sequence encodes CASSLAGALAKNIQYF.